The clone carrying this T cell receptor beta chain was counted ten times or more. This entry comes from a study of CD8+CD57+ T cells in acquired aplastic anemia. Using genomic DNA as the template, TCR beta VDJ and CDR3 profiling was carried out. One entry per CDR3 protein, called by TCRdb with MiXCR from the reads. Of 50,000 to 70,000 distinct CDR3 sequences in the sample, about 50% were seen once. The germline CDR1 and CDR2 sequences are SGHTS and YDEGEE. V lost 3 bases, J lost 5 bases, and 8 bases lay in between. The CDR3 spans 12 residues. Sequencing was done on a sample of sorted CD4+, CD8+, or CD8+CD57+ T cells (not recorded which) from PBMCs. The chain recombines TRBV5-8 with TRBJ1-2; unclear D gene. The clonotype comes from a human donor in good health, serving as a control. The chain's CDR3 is CASSSGRYGYTF. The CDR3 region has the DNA TGTGCCAGCAGCTCAGGACGGTATGGCTACACCTTC.